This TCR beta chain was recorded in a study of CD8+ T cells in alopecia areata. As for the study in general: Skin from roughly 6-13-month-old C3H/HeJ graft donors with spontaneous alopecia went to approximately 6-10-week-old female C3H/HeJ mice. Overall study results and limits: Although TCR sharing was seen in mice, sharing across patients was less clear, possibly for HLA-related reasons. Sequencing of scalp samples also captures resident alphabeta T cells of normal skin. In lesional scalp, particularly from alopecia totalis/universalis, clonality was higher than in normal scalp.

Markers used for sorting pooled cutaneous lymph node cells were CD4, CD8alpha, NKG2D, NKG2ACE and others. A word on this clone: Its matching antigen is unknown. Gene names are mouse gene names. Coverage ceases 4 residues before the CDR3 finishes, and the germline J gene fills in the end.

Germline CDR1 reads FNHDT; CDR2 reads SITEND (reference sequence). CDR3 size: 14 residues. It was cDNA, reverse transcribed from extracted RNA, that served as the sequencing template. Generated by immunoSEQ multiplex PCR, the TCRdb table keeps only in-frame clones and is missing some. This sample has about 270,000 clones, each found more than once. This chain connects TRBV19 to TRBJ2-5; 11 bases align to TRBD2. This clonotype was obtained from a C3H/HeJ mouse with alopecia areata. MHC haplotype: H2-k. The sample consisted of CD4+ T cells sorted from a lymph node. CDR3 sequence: CASRAGTGGDTQYF. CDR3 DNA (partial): TGTGCCAGCAGAGCCGGGACTGGGGGAGAC.